The sequence of this TCR beta chain was determined in a study of blood T cell repertoires in COVID-19 (dated by TCRdb to 2020 to 2021). With regard to the full study: Samples covering the acute and convalescent phases of COVID-19 were provided by collaborators in the United States, Italy and Spain. The material from the prospective study consisted of cDNA or gDNA derived from T cells, B-cell-depleted T cells, or PBMCs. The repertoires were made available in a free public database intended to serve as a resource for research on the immune response to SARS-CoV-2. The dataset comprised deeply sampled blood TCRbeta repertoires from subjects exposed to, actively infected with, or recovered from COVID-19. The samples were drawn from the first 160 participants of the ongoing ImmuneRACE study and from 950 to 1,500 subjects provided by 6 global collaborators. Sample metadata almost always included a de-identified subject ID, COVID-19 status, age in years and sex. Where available, HLA class I and class II types were obtained from metadata supplied by the sample provider rather than from assay-based typing. What the authors observed across the whole study: The quantity of clinical and demographic metadata differed by source and by participant and was supplied without curation.

Each collaborating institution followed its own protocols to collect whole blood in K2EDTA tubes. For TCRbeta analysis, collaborators shipped samples as frozen whole blood, isolated PBMCs, or DNA extracted from either of those sample types. A remark on this clone: Its recognized antigen is unknown. No much larger clonotype is one base removed from it; base qualities were not supplied.

TCRbeta CDR3 regions were amplified from genomic DNA using the immunoSEQ Assay, a bias-controlled multiplex PCR. In the authors' own workflow: The number of nucleated cells in each sample was estimated by amplification of reference gene primers within the assay. Sequence reads were collapsed and filtered to measure the absolute abundance of every unique TCRbeta CDR3 rearrangement. Productive Simpson clonality was computed per sample as the square root of Simpson's diversity index over productive rearrangements. The immuneACCESS repertoire file appears here via TCRdb, limited to in-frame rearrangements. These files lack a portion of the clones; in checked studies, under half of the deficit traces to unresolved V genes, and the cause of the others is not known. V and J calls and clone size follow that table, whereas D and trimming were derived from the DNA. A total of more than 45,000 clones appear in this sample, 78% of them only once. Clones ranked in the top ten supply about 5.3% of the sample.

Measured from the cysteine to the phenylalanine, the CDR3 is 13 residues long. Only the CDR3 DNA is retained, 39 bases long and in frame from the first base. The germline V gene supplies CDR1 SGDLS and CDR2 YYNGEE. V is pared back by 0 bases and J by 2 bases, with 5 bases lying between the germline termini. This receptor was obtained from a human donor in a cohort sampled during active COVID-19. Sequencing was done on a sample of peripheral blood. The V and J segments used are TRBV9 and TRBJ1-2, with the D segment identity uncertain. The CDR3: CASSVAGNYGYTF. Here is the DNA: TGTGCCAGCAGCGTAGCCGGGAACTATGGCTACACCTTC.